Listed below are T cell receptor beta chains from one sample, sequenced in a study of cytomegalovirus exposure and HLA in healthy donors. Method: immunoSEQ multiplex PCR; TCRdb's copy keeps in-frame clones and lacks some. The table has approximately 150,000 clones, approximately 76% seen once. Sequencing was done on a sample of PBMCs. The receptor set was obtained from a woman aged 18-35 years in good health and CMV-seropositive. Each CDR3 is given with its conserved first and last residue. The order of the fields is V gene, clone size, J gene, D gene, CDR3 protein, CDR3 DNA. D genes are given only for firm matches. Size tells how often a clone was seen (once, few, many) or the class of an expanded clone, and some rows leave it out.

TRBV4-3	-	TRBJ2-7	TRBD1	CASSQRVYRGYEQYF	TGCGCCAGCAGCCAAAGGGTTTACAGGGGGTACGAGCAGTACTTC
TRBV9	-	TRBJ2-7	TRBD1	CASSPRTGGYEQYF	TGTGCCAGCAGCCCTCGGACAGGGGGGTACGAGCAGTACTTC
TRBV6-5	-	TRBJ1-1	-	CASSYSETGNTEAFF	TGTGCCAGCAGTTACTCAGAGACAGGGAACACTGAAGCTTTCTTT
TRBV6-5	-	TRBJ1-1	-	CASTQTTVGTEAFF	TGTGCCAGCACCCAAACGACAGTGGGCACTGAAGCTTTCTTT
TRBV4-1	-	TRBJ2-1	-	CASSHPSGNEQFF	TGCGCCAGCAGCCACCCAAGCGGCAATGAGCAGTTCTTC
TRBV7-2	-	TRBJ1-2	-	CASSLSEGYTF	TGTGCCAGCAGCCTCTCAGAAGGCTACACCTTC
TRBV4-1	-	TRBJ1-3	-	CASSQAGGRGNTIYF	TGCGCCAGCAGCCAAGCGGGGGGGCGAGGAAACACCATATATTTT
TRBV5-6	-	TRBJ2-7	TRBD1	CASSFWTGGNYEQYF	TGTGCCAGCAGCTTTTGGACAGGGGGAAACTACGAGCAGTACTTC
TRBV7-3	-	TRBJ2-5	-	CASSLRGQETQYF	TGTGCCAGCAGCTTACGGGGTCAAGAGACCCAGTACTTC
TRBV27	-	TRBJ2-7	-	CASSSSAAGYEQYF	TGTGCCAGCAGTTCGTCCGCCGCGGGCTACGAGCAGTACTTC
TRBV5-1	-	TRBJ1-5	TRBD1	CASSGGQGQPQHF	TGCGCCAGCAGCGGGGGACAGGGCCAGCCCCAGCATTTT
TRBV7-9	-	TRBJ2-7	-	CASSPGAQAIYEQYF	TGTGCCAGCAGCCCAGGGGCCCAAGCTATCTACGAGCAGTACTTC
TRBV27	once	TRBJ2-1	TRBD2	CASSFSGGAPPNNEQFF	TGTGCCAGCAGTTTTAGCGGGGGGGCCCCCCCTAACAATGAGCAGTTCTTC
TRBV7-3	-	TRBJ2-3	-	CASSLVQGTTDTQYF	TGTGCCAGCAGCTTAGTTCAGGGGACCACAGATACGCAGTATTTT
TRBV7-9	-	TRBJ1-1	TRBD1	CSSSLVTGGSTEAFF	TGTTCCAGCAGCTTAGTAACAGGGGGCTCTACTGAAGCTTTCTTT
TRBV29-1	once	TRBJ1-2	-	CSASAASFNYGYTF	TGCAGCGCTTCGGCGGCATCGTTTAACTATGGCTACACCTTC
TRBV5-5	-	TRBJ1-6	-	CASSLYEGAALHF	TGTGCCAGCAGCCTATACGAAGGGGCGGCCCTCCACTTT
TRBV11-2	-	TRBJ2-7	-	CASSSPVPEQYF	TGTGCCAGCAGCTCCCCCGTCCCCGAGCAGTACTTC
TRBV6-5	-	TRBJ2-3	TRBD1	CASSRTGDTDTQYF	TGTGCCAGCAGCCGGACAGGGGACACAGATACGCAGTATTTT
TRBV5-1	-	TRBJ2-7	TRBD2	CASSFDSGGNEQYF	TGCGCCAGCAGCTTCGATAGCGGGGGGAACGAGCAGTACTTC
TRBV5-4	few	TRBJ1-2	TRBD1	CASSLSPGQGASRGYTF	TGTGCCAGCAGCTTGTCTCCGGGACAGGGGGCATCAAGAGGCTACACCTTC
TRBV6-6	once	TRBJ2-7	TRBD1	CASSVTGVLYEQYF	TGTGCCAGCAGTGTAACAGGGGTCCTCTACGAGCAGTACTTC
TRBV11-2	-	TRBJ2-4	-	CASLVLAKNIQYF	TGTGCCAGCCTCGTGTTAGCCAAAAACATTCAGTACTTC
TRBV6-1	-	TRBJ1-2	-	CASSPTEYGYTF	TGTGCCAGCAGTCCGACGGAGTATGGCTACACCTTC
TRBV6-1	-	TRBJ2-7	TRBD1	CASSVAADRVTYEQYF	TGTGCCAGCAGTGTTGCGGCCGACAGGGTTACCTACGAGCAGTACTTC
TRBV13	-	TRBJ2-5	-	CASSLGQGPETQYF	TGTGCCAGCAGCTTAGGACAGGGCCCTGAGACCCAGTACTTC
TRBV11-2	-	TRBJ2-5	-	CASSLGGGEWETQYF	TGTGCCAGCAGCTTAGGAGGCGGAGAGTGGGAGACCCAGTACTTC
TRBV5-1	-	TRBJ2-5	-	CASSSAPGQETQYF	TGCGCCAGCAGTTCGGCCCCAGGCCAAGAGACCCAGTACTTC
TRBV9	-	TRBJ2-1	TRBD2	CASSPVMTSGGHEQFF	TGTGCCAGCAGCCCAGTTATGACTAGCGGAGGACATGAGCAGTTCTTC
TRBV11-1	-	TRBJ2-3	TRBD2	CASSIGPWVAGGLTDTQYF	TGTGCCAGCAGCATAGGCCCCTGGGTCGCGGGGGGCCTCACAGATACGCAGTATTTT
TRBV2	-	TRBJ1-1	-	CASGRRTGMSTEAFF	TGTGCCAGCGGGCGGAGGACGGGCATGAGCACTGAAGCTTTCTTT
TRBV7-3	-	TRBJ2-2	-	CASSLSVVNTGELFF	TGTGCCAGCAGCTTAAGTGTCGTAAACACCGGGGAGCTGTTTTTT
TRBV7-9	-	TRBJ2-1	TRBD2	CASSVSSGGAYNEQFF	TGTGCCAGCAGCGTGTCTAGCGGGGGGGCCTACAATGAGCAGTTCTTC
TRBV28	-	TRBJ1-1	TRBD1	CASSLGTGSGTEAFF	TGTGCCAGCAGTTTGGGGACAGGGAGCGGCACTGAAGCTTTCTTT
TRBV4-3	-	TRBJ2-1	TRBD2	CASSQDVRGWQFF	TGCGCCAGCAGCCAAGACGTGCGGGGGTGGCAGTTCTTC
TRBV28	-	TRBJ1-5	TRBD1	CASRGAGQGNQPQHF	TGTGCCAGCAGGGGGGCTGGACAGGGGAATCAGCCCCAGCATTTT
TRBV28	few	TRBJ1-2	TRBD1	CASSLQGAQGYTF	TGTGCCAGCAGCCTACAGGGGGCGCAAGGCTACACCTTC
TRBV15	-	TRBJ1-1	TRBD1	CATSRDGHDREITEAFF	TGTGCCACCAGCAGAGATGGGCACGACAGGGAGATCACTGAAGCTTTCTTT
TRBV4-3	few	TRBJ2-4	-	CASSQDVGTGGNIQYF	TGCGCCAGCAGCCAAGATGTGGGGACCGGGGGAAACATTCAGTACTTC
TRBV7-2	-	TRBJ1-1	TRBD1	CASSLSRQGIAEAFF	TGTGCCAGCAGCTTGTCGAGACAGGGAATCGCTGAAGCTTTCTTT
TRBV9	-	TRBJ2-5	TRBD2	CASSATSGGQTQYF	TGTGCCAGCAGTGCTACTAGCGGGGGACAGACCCAGTACTTC
TRBV4-3	-	TRBJ2-7	-	CASSPVGWGGEQYF	TGCGCCAGCAGCCCAGTTGGATGGGGAGGAGAGCAGTACTTC
TRBV5-1	-	TRBJ2-7	TRBD1	CATRDRDYEQYF	TGCGCCACCCGGGACAGGGACTACGAGCAGTACTTC
TRBV14	-	TRBJ2-7	-	CASSPSYRVFSYEQYF	TGTGCCAGCAGCCCCAGTTACAGGGTCTTCAGTTACGAGCAGTACTTC
TRBV13	-	TRBJ2-1	TRBD2	CASSSGTNYEQFF	TGTGCCAGCAGCTCCGGGACTAATTATGAGCAGTTCTTC
TRBV11-2	-	TRBJ2-7	-	CASSLSQGFSEQYF	TGTGCCAGCAGCTTATCACAGGGATTCTCCGAGCAGTACTTC
TRBV4-2	once	TRBJ2-6	-	CASSQEGANSGANVLTF	TGTGCCAGCAGCCAAGAGGGGGCCAACTCTGGGGCCAACGTCCTGACTTTC
TRBV7-2	-	TRBJ2-7	TRBD1	CASSRDSTYEQYF	TGTGCCAGCAGCCGGGACAGCACCTACGAGCAGTACTTC
TRBV18	-	TRBJ2-2	TRBD2	CASSPPSRGANTGELFF	TGTGCCAGCTCACCACCGAGCCGGGGGGCGAACACCGGGGAGCTGTTTTTT
TRBV6-5	few	TRBJ1-4	TRBD1	CASSYRSGGPEKLFF	TGTGCCAGCAGTTACAGATCAGGGGGTCCGGAAAAACTGTTTTTT
TRBV7-2	-	TRBJ1-2	-	CASSLGGAGEGYTF	TGTGCCAGCAGCTTGGGGGGGGCGGGAGAGGGCTACACCTTC
TRBV13	once	TRBJ1-1	-	CASSLGRGAEAFF	TGTGCCAGCAGCTTAGGCAGGGGCGCTGAGGCTTTCTTT